These 27 T cell receptor beta chains were sequenced from one sample in a study of blood T cell repertoires in COVID-19. The method was immunoSEQ multiplex PCR; TCRdb's version includes in-frame clones alone and lacks a portion of them. The table includes 190,000 or so clones, 85% detected once. The sequenced material came from PBMCs or T cells enriched from blood (not recorded which). The receptors were gathered from a man in his forties who had recovered from COVID-19.

The V call is TRBV6-5, the J call TRBJ1-1, with 11 nucleotides matching TRBD1. The CDR3 spans 14 residues. Unmatched junction bases numbered 9, after V lost 11 bases and J lost 4 bases. Per germline, CDR1 MNHEY and CDR2 SVGAGI. CDR3 sequence (DNA): TGTGCCTCAACCACGGGACAGGGGGGCACTGAAGCTTTCTTT. Amino acids: CASTTGQGGTEAFF.

In this sample, this clone turned up once. This chain connects TRBV6-1 to TRBJ1-2; 10 nucleotides match TRBD1. The CDR3 consists of 17 residues. The V and J ends lost 2 bases and 4 bases, in that order; junction bases with no gene match: 10. In germline, CDR1 is MNHNS, CDR2 SASEGT. The DNA for the CDR3 is TGTGCCAGCAGTGAAAGGGGAGGACAGGGGGATCCCTATGGCTACACCTTC. Its protein is CASSERGGQGDPYGYTF.

V usage is TRBV20-1 and J usage is TRBJ2-2, with D possibly being TRBD2 (5 bases). Germline CDR1 is DFQATT and CDR2 is SNEGSKA (reference sequence). The CDR3 extends over 17 amino acids. V lost 3 bases to trimming and J lost 0 bases, with 17 bases between them. CDR3 sequence reads: CSASLTLGQTNTGELFF. The CDR3, as DNA: TGCAGTGCTAGTCTCACACTAGGGCAGACGAACACCGGGGAGCTGTTTTTT.

The chain links TRBV10-3 to TRBJ2-3, with 14 bases aligning to TRBD2. This CDR3 contains 15 residues. Trimming removed 6 bases from V and 4 bases from J; junction bases left unmatched: 3. Germline V CDR1 and CDR2: ENHRY, SYGVKD. As DNA, the CDR3 is TGTGCCATCAGATCGACTAGCGGGAGGGCAGATACGCAGTATTTT. It encodes CAIRSTSGRADTQYF.

This clone was detected once. The rearrangement joins TRBV6-5 to TRBJ1-2, with TRBD1 as a possible D gene (6 bases). CDR3 length: 13 amino acids. V dropped 6 bases and J dropped 6 bases, with 14 bases sitting between them. Germline V gene data show CDR1 as MNHEY and CDR2 as SVGAGI. CDR3 sequence reads: CASSTTGSNGYTF. The CDR3 coding sequence is TGTGCCAGCAGCACTACAGGGTCCAATGGCTACACCTTC.

In this sample, this clone turned up once. V and J are TRBV19 and TRBJ2-1; 15 bases agree with TRBD2. Trimming at V came to 5 bases and at J to 10 bases, leaving 3 bases not matched to a gene. CDR1 is LNHDA and CDR2 is SQIVND in the germline V gene (reference sequence). The CDR3 has 14 amino acids. CDR3 sequence (DNA): TGTGCCAGTAGTGCCGGGACTAGCGGGAGGGAGCAGTTCTTC. Translated, it gives CASSAGTSGREQFF.

This chain uses TRBV6-5 with TRBJ1-2; 10 bases map to TRBD1. Looked up from germline, CDR1 is MNHEY and CDR2 is SVGAGI. V gave up 0 bases and J gave up 8 bases; unmatched junction bases: 6. CDR3 length: 15 residues. CDR3 in amino acids: CASSYSGQGFWGYTF. CDR3 DNA sequence: TGTGCCAGCAGTTACTCGGGACAGGGGTTTTGGGGCTACACCTTC.

The chain has TRBV5-1 and TRBJ1-6; possible D gene TRBD1, 5 bases. This CDR3 spans 16 amino acids. Germline CDR1 is SGHRS and CDR2 is YFSETQ. Trimming shortened V by 4 bases and J by 10 bases, and 21 bases separated the two germline ends. CDR3 residues: CASSLLNQGSGSPLHF. The CDR3, as DNA: TGCGCCAGCAGCCTACTGAATCAGGGATCCGGGTCACCCCTCCACTTT.

The chain employs TRBV11-3 and TRBJ2-3; a possible D gene is TRBD2 (6 bases). The CDR3 has 16 amino acids. V lost 4 bases and J 5 bases, leaving 19 bases between the germline ends. The germline V gene has CDR1 SGHNT and CDR2 YENEEA. The CDR3 nucleotides are TGTGCCAGCAGCTACGGGACTCTCCTAGATCTAGATACGCAGTATTTT. Its protein product is CASSYGTLLDLDTQYF.

This sequence joins TRBV19 and TRBJ2-1; a possible D gene is TRBD2 (5 bases). V lost 7 bases, J lost 7 bases, and 14 bases lay in between. Germline V gene data show CDR1 as LNHDA and CDR2 as SQIVND (reference sequence). The CDR3 spans 13 residues. The CDR3 spells CASNGERRNEQFF. In DNA, the CDR3 is TGTGCCAGTAACGGGGAGCGAAGGAATGAGCAGTTCTTC. The complete variable domain, with remaining parts taken from reference TRBV19 and TRBJ2-1, reads DGGITQSPKYLFRKEGQNVTLSCEQNLNHDAMYWYRQDPGQGLRLIYYSQIVNDFQKGDIAEGYSVSREKKESFPLTVTSAQKNPTAFYLCASNGERRNEQFFGPGTRLTVL.

This chain joins TRBV10-3 and TRBJ2-2; 11 nucleotides agree with TRBD1. Germline V CDR1 and CDR2: ENHRY, SYGVKD. There are 16 residues in the CDR3. After removal of 3 bases from V and 5 bases from J, the junction contained 5 bases not matched to a gene. CDR3: CAISDGQGAQTGELFF. The CDR3 DNA is TGTGCCATCAGTGATGGACAGGGGGCGCAAACCGGGGAGCTGTTTTTT.

The chain is built from TRBV12-5 and TRBJ1-2; 9 bases agree with TRBD1. V gave up 0 bases and J gave up 0 bases; unmatched junction bases: 5. The CDR3 totals 17 residues. Germline V lookup: CDR1 LGHNT, CDR2 FRNRAP. CDR3 nucleotide sequence: TGTGCTAGTGGTTTGGTAATCGGGACAGGGACTAACTATGGCTACACCTTC. It encodes CASGLVIGTGTNYGYTF.

The J gene is TRBJ2-3, the V gene TRBV29-1, with TRBD2 matching 7 bases. The V segment lost 4 bases and the J segment 5 bases; nucleotides outside the gene matches: 12. The germline V gene encodes CDR1 SQVTM and CDR2 ANQGSEA. CDR3 length: 15 amino acids. This chain's CDR3 is CSVGAGAGVKDTQYF. The CDR3 nucleotides are TGCAGCGTTGGGGCCGGGGCGGGAGTTAAAGATACGCAGTATTTT.

The V and J genes are TRBV6-5 and TRBJ1-1; D is unresolved. V lost 0 bases and J 5 bases, leaving 10 bases between the germline ends. The germline CDR1 and CDR2 sequences are MNHEY and SVGAGI. The CDR3 runs 14 residues. CDR3 region: CASSYSGSGTEAFF. The CDR3 region has the DNA TGTGCCAGCAGTTACTCGGGCAGCGGGACTGAAGCTTTCTTT.

The chain employs TRBV6-1 and TRBJ2-5; 10 bases agree with TRBD2. J was trimmed by 4 bases and V by 2 bases; bases with no gene match: 10. The CDR3 covers 17 residues. Germline V gene lookup returns CDR1 MNHNS and CDR2 SASEGT. This CDR3 reads CASSESLAGEGGETQYF. Written as DNA, the CDR3 is TGTGCCAGCAGTGAATCTCTAGCGGGAGAAGGGGGAGAGACCCAGTACTTC.

The V and J genes are TRBV30 and TRBJ2-1, with 9 nucleotides matching TRBD1. CDR1 is GTSNPN and CDR2 is SVGIG in the germline V gene (reference sequence). V dropped 6 bases and J dropped 5; count of bases not matched to a gene: 11. CDR3 length: 15 residues. Here the CDR3 reads CACSSGQGGNNEQFF. As DNA, the CDR3 is TGTGCCTGTTCCTCGGGACAGGGCGGCAACAATGAGCAGTTCTTC.

This chain joins TRBV30 and TRBJ2-5; 10 bases align to TRBD1. V was clipped by 3 bases and J by 4 bases; unmatched bases: 5. In germline, CDR1 is GTSNPN, CDR2 SVGIG (reference sequence). The CDR3 runs 14 residues. CDR3 bases: TGTGCCTGGAGGCTGACAGGGGGCCGAGAGACCCAGTACTTC. The encoded protein is CAWRLTGGRETQYF.

The chain joins TRBV28 to TRBJ1-1; TRBD1 might be the D (6 bases). Trimming stripped 7 bases from V and 3 bases from J, with 18 bases between. The CDR3 is 15 amino acids. CDR1 MDHEN and CDR2 SYDVKM come from the germline V gene. The CDR3 nucleotides are TGTGCCAGCACCCCATCGTCCCAGGGGCACACTGAAGCTTTCTTT. Translation gives CASTPSSQGHTEAFF.

The gene calls are TRBV2 and TRBJ2-2; D is possibly TRBD2 (6 bases). V was clipped by 4 bases and J by 1 base, with 10 bases between them. The length of the CDR3 is 15 residues. Germline CDR1 reads SNHLY; CDR2 reads FYNNEI. The CDR3 loop reads CASSVEGVNTGELFF. In nucleotides, the CDR3 is TGTGCCAGCAGTGTGGAGGGAGTGAACACCGGGGAGCTGTTTTTT.

The chain employs TRBV19 and TRBJ2-7, with 8 bases that match TRBD2. Germline V gives CDR1 LNHDA, CDR2 SQIVND (reference sequence). This CDR3 is built from 13 residues. Trimming cost V 6 bases and J 3 bases; bases outside gene matches: 4. CDR3 bases: TGTGCCAGTAGGGGAGCGGGAGACTACGAGCAGTACTTC. It is translated as CASRGAGDYEQYF.

The rearrangement links TRBV4-1 to TRBJ2-2; 10 bases match TRBD2. The germline V gene encodes CDR1 MGHRA and CDR2 YSYEKL. The CDR3 runs 16 residues. The trim removed 0 bases at V and 6 bases at J, leaving 4 bases unmatched. The CDR3 DNA sequence: TGCGCCAGCAGCCAAGATTGGCTAGCGGGAGCCGGGGAGCTGTTTTTT. Protein sequence: CASSQDWLAGAGELFF.

This clone was seen a handful of times. CDR3 loop: CASSVPTGNSNYGYTF. The CDR3 DNA reads as TGTGCCAGCAGTGTCCCCACAGGGAACTCAAACTATGGCTACACCTTC. This chain links TRBV6-2 or TRBV6-3 with TRBJ1-2; perhaps TRBD1 as D (6 bases). Germline V gives CDR1 MNHEY, CDR2 SVGEGT. Trimming left V 5 bases short and J 2 bases short, with 18 bases between. CDR3 length equals 16 residues.

The rearrangement links TRBV2 to TRBJ2-7, with 8 positions matching TRBD2. The CDR3 runs to 14 residues. Germline CDR1 is SNHLY and CDR2 is FYNNEI. V gave up 5 bases and J gave up 3 bases; unmatched junction bases: 6. In DNA form, the CDR3 reads TGTGCCAGCAGTCGAGCGGGAGTAGGCTACGAGCAGTACTTC. This sequence encodes CASSRAGVGYEQYF.

The chain joins TRBV15 to TRBJ1-2; 7 bases are shared with TRBD1. This CDR3 region has 15 residues. Trimming at V came to 5 bases and at J to 2 bases, leaving 8 bases not matched to a gene. Germline assignment: CDR1 LNHNV and CDR2 YYDKDF (reference sequence). This CDR3 is CATSPMGQTNYGYTF. In DNA, the CDR3 is TGTGCCACCAGCCCGATGGGACAGACGAACTATGGCTACACCTTC.

The rearrangement uses TRBV4-1 and TRBJ1-1; D perhaps matches TRBD1 (5 bases). The CDR3 covers 14 residues. V was clipped by 0 bases and J by 11 bases, with 16 bases between them. Looked up from germline, CDR1 is MGHRA and CDR2 is YSYEKL. CDR3 amino acids: CASSQDRRDPFAFF. The CDR3 region has the DNA TGCGCCAGCAGCCAAGATCGCAGGGATCCTTTTGCTTTCTTT.

This sequence joins TRBV19 and TRBJ2-1, with TRBD2 as a possible D gene (6 bases). This CDR3 is built from 16 residues. Between the trimmed V and J ends, which lost 0 bases and 3 bases, there was a span of 12 bases. Germline CDR1 LNHDA, CDR2 SQIVND (reference sequence). The CDR3 DNA sequence: TGTGCCAGTAGTATAGAATCCGGGAGCGGCTACAATGAGCAGTTCTTC. Protein: CASSIESGSGYNEQFF.

The gene calls are TRBV6-5 and TRBJ1-1; TRBD1 might be the D (6 bases). In germline, CDR1 is MNHEY, CDR2 SVGAGI. V lost 7 bases and J 5 bases, leaving 17 bases between the germline ends. The CDR3 consists of 14 residues. The CDR3 nucleotides read TGTGCCAGCAACCAAGGGGGGGGAGGGACTGAAGCTTTCTTT. It is translated as CASNQGGGGTEAFF.